This TCR beta chain was captured in a study of CXCR3-negative and CXCR3-positive naive CD8 T cells (dated by TCRdb to between 2019 and 2020). Broadly, across the study: In total, around 150 million TRB reads were obtained, or roughly 1.5 +/- 0.3 million reads per library. Data from 11 donors, pooled across two independent experiments, went into the diversity and physicochemical repertoire analyses. For the TRBV-TRBJ cluster analysis, the naive subsets came from roughly 5 donors, while the memory cells came from 3 donors.

Each CD8+ T cell subset was flow-sorted in triplicate, with roughly 300,000 cells per subset placed directly into RLT lysis buffer. To exclude memory contaminants, naive CD8+ T cells were stringently defined as CD45RO-CCR7+CD27+CD95-. Peripheral blood mononuclear cells were isolated from buffy coats by standard density gradient centrifugation. Naive CXCR3-negative and CXCR3-positive CD8+ T cells were flow-sorted on a FACSAria III. Total RNA was extracted from sorted cells using an RNeasy Mini Kit. From its cysteine to its phenylalanine, the CDR3 spans 16 amino acids. The DNA sequence is not available. Per the germline V gene, SGHVS is the CDR1 and FQNEAQ is the CDR2. With no count recorded, this clonotype is classed as medium-sized (0.01 to 0.1%) from frequency. Its antigen has not been determined. The investigation overall reported the following: TRB CDR3s from CXCR3-positive naive cells showed higher hydrophobicity (lower Kidera factor 4), lower energy, and higher strength and volume indices than CXCR3-negative naive cells. Similar TRBV-TRBJ usage was shown by naive CXCR3-negative and CXCR3-positive cells from the same donor, whereas distinct patterns were shown by memory cells. Because surface CD5, which is linked to self-reactivity in mice, was comparable between the naive subsets, TCR interaction strength was also inferred from the physicochemical properties of TRB CDR3s. Freshly isolated PBMCs were used for most assays because CXCR3 expression partially decreased after cryopreservation. Comparably high repertoire diversity was found in both naive subsets, whereas much lower repertoire diversity was found in memory CD8+ T cells.

The instrument was a NextSeq 550. The Human TCR Profiling Kit (MiLaboratory) was used to make UMI-labeled 5' RACE TRB cDNA libraries. The full amount of extracted RNA was used for cDNA synthesis, and the full amount of resulting cDNA was used for PCR amplification. Libraries were prepared in parallel with an identical number of PCR cycles. As for the authors' bioinformatics: About 48,000 +/- 9,800 unique UMI-labeled TRB cDNA molecules per library were extracted with MIGEC and MiXCR, with at least two reads per UMI required. On average, each library contained about 40,000 +/- 10,000 functional in-frame TRB CDR3 nucleotide clonotypes without stop codons. After each sample was downsampled to 5000 UMI-labeled TRB molecules, VDJtools was used to calculate diversity metrics such as normalized Shannon-Wiener and Chao1. For the central five CDR3 residues, VDJtools calculated physicochemical properties weighted by clonotype size, namely interaction energy, strength, volume and Kidera factor 4. Reprocessed by TCRdb, the reads give a single entry per CDR3 protein sequence, without DNA. The authors' filters were not applied to this entry. Per the sample table, the count is about 5,000 distinct CDR3 sequences. The top ten hold approximately 1.7% of the sample.

The chain couples TRBV7-8 to TRBJ2-2; checking the TCRdb D call of TRBD1 is not possible without DNA. The clonotype comes from a human donor in good health. Some clones in this sample may be carry-over from other donors' samples. Sequencing input: naive CXCR3+ CD8+ T cells from blood. According to the study, the label for this sample's cell subset or site signals: CD45RO-CCR7+CD27+CD95- naive CD8+ T cells expressing CXCR3 (TNR3+). The CDR3 loop reads CASSYGTGGGAGELFF.